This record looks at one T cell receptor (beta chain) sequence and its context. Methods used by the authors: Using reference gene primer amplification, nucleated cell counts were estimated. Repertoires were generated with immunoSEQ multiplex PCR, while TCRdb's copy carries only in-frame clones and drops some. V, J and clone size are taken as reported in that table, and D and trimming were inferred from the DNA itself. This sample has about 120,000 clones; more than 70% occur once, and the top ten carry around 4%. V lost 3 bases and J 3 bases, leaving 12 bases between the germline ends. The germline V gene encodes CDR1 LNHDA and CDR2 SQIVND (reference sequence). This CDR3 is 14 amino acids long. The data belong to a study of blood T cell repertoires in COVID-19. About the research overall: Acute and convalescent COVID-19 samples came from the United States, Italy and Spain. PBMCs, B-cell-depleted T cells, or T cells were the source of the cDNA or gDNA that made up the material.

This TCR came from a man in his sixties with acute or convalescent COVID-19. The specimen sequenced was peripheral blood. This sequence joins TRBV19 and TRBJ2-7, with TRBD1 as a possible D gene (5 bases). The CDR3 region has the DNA TGTGCCAGTAGTATTTGGGGCGACCTCTACGAGCAGTACTTC. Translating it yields CASSIWGDLYEQYF.